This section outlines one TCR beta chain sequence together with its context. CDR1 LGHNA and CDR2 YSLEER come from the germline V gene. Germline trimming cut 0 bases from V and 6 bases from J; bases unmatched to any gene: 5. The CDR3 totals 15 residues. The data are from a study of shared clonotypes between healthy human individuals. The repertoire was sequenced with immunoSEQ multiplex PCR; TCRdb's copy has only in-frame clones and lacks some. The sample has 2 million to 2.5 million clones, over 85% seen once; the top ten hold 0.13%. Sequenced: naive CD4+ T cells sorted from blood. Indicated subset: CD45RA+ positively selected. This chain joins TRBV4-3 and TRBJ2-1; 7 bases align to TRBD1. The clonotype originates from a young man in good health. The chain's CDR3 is CASSQDRGSFNEQFF. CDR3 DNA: TGCGCCAGCAGCCAAGACAGGGGGAGTTTCAATGAGCAGTTCTTC.